The entry below gives a single T cell receptor (beta chain) sequence along with its context. These data belong to a study of early T cells in non-severe SARS-CoV-2 infection. Study context: Alpha and beta chains were unpaired, from unsorted whole-blood bulk RNA.

Tagging with unique molecular identifiers was applied to individual cDNA molecules. TCRdb passed the 5' RACE reads through MiXCR, listing each CDR3 protein once. The sample has some 63,000 distinct CDR3 sequences; 10% to 15% are singletons. Germline CDR1 MNHNS, CDR2 SASEGT. Trimming cost V 3 bases and J 5 bases, with 10 bases left between them. CDR3 length: 13 amino acids. This clonotype originated in an adult who was a healthcare worker with PCR-confirmed SARS-CoV-2 infection or an uninfected control (not recorded which). J is TRBJ1-1 and V is TRBV6-1; possible D gene TRBD1, 5 bases. The sample taken for sequencing was whole blood. The CDR3 here is CASSDVGDTEAFF. The CDR3 coding sequence is TGTGCCAGCAGTGATGTGGGGGATACTGAAGCTTTCTTT.